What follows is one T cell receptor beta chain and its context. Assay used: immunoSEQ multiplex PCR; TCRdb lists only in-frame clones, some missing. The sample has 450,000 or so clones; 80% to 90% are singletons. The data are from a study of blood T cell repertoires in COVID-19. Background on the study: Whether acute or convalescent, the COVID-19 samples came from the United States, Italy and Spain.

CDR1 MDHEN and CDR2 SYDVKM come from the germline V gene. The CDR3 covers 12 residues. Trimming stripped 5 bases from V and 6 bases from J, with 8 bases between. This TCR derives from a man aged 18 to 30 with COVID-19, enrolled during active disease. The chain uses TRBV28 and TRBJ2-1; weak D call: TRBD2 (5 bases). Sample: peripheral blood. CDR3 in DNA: TGTGCCAGCAGTCTACTAGGCAATGAGCAGTTCTTC. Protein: CASSLLGNEQFF.